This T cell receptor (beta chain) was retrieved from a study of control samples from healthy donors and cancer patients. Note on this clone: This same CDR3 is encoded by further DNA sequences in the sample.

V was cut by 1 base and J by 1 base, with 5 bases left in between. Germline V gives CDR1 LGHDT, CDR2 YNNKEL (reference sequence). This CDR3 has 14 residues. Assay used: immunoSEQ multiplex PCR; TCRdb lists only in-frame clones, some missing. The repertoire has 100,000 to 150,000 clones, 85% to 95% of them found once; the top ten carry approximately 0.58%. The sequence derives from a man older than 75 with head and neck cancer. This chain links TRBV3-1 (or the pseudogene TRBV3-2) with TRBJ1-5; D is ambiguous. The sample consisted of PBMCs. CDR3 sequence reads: CASSQVASNQPQHF. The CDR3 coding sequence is TGTGCCAGCAGCCAAGTGGCCAGCAATCAGCCCCAGCATTTT.